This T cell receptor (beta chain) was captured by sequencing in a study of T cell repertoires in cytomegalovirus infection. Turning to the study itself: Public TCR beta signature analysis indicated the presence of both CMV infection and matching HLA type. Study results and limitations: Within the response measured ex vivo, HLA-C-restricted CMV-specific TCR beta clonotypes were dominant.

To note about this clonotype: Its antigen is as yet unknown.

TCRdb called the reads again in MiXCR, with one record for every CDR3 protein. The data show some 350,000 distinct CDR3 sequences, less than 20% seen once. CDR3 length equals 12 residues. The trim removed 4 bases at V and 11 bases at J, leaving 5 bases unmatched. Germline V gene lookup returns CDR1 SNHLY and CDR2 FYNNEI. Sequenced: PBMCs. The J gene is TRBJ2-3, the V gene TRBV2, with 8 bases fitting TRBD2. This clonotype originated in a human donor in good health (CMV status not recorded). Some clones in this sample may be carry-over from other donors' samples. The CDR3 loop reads CASSGQAGEQYF. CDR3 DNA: TGTGCCAGCAGTGGTCAAGCGGGGGAGCAGTATTTT.